The clone carrying this T cell receptor beta chain was seen a handful of times. The antigen is unknown. This CDR3 spans 17 amino acids. Germline lookup yields CDR1 MNHNS and CDR2 SASEGT. J lost 1 base, V lost 3 bases, and 10 bases had no gene match. Unique molecular identifiers were present on cDNA, and template switching added a universal primer site. TCRdb re-called the 5' RACE reads through MiXCR, storing one row per CDR3 protein. The table lists under 900,000 distinct CDR3 sequences, around 12% of them singletons. This sample is drawn from a study of identical twins. Notes on the study in general: Out-of-frame alpha sequences shared between twins exhibited an excess of low generation probability. Insertions were reduced in abundant cord blood beta clonotypes but not in memory repertoires.

These sequences were also reported in another study, on yellow fever vaccine responses in identical twins.

This receptor was taken from a woman aged 18-29 years in good health. The sequenced sample was PBMCs. This chain links TRBV6-1 with TRBJ2-7, with 9 bases that match TRBD2. The CDR3 DNA is TGTGCCAGCAGTGACGGGTCGGGACTAGCTGATTCCTACGAGCAGTACGTC. The encoded protein is CASSDGSGLADSYEQYV.